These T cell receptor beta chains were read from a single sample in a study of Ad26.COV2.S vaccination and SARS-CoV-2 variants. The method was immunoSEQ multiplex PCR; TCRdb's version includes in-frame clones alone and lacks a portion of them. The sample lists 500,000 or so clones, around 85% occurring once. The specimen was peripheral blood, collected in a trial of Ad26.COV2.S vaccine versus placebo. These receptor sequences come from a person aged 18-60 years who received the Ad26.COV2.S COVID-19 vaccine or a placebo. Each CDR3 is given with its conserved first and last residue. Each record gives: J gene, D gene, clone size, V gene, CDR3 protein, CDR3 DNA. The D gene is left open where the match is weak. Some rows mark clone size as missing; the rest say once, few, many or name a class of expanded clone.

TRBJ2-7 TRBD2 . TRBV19 CASSASGSGSLGQYF TGTGCCAGTAGTGCCTCGGGTAGCGGGAGTCTTGGGCAGTACTTC
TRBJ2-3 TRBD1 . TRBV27 CASSLGQGGTDTQYF TGTGCCAGCAGCTTAGGACAGGGTGGTACAGATACGCAGTATTTT
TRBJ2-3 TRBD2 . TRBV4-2 CASSQESLAGGPADTQYF TGTGCCAGCAGCCAAGAAAGTCTAGCGGGAGGGCCCGCAGATACGCAGTATTTT
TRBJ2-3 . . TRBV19 CASSTRIEADTQYF TGTGCCAGTAGTACTAGGATTGAGGCGGATACGCAGTATTTT
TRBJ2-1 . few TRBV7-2 CASSLGREWNEQFF TGTGCCAGCAGCTTAGGACGGGAGTGGAATGAGCAGTTCTTC
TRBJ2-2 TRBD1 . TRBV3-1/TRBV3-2 CASSLGQGAGELFF TGTGCCAGCAGCTTAGGACAGGGGGCCGGGGAGCTGTTTTTT
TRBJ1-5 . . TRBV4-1 CASSQDGWTGGQPQHF TGCGCCAGCAGCCAAGATGGGTGGACTGGCGGTCAGCCCCAGCATTTT
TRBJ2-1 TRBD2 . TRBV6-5 CASEGLVDNEQFF TGTGCCAGCGAGGGACTAGTGGACAATGAGCAGTTCTTC
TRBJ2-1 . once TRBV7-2 CASSLVGAAPGQFF TGTGCCAGCAGCTTAGTGGGGGCGGCTCCCGGGCAGTTCTTC
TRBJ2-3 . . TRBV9 CASSVSTGVPSVKFSTDTQYF TGTGCCAGCAGCGTATCAACAGGGGTTCCTAGCGTTAAGTTTAGCACAGATACGCAGTATTTT
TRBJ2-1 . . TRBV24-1 CATSGAGFNEQFF TGTGCCACCAGTGGGGCCGGGTTCAATGAGCAGTTCTTC
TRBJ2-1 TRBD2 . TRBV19 CASRTSGDYNEQFF TGTGCCAGTAGGACTAGCGGGGACTACAATGAGCAGTTCTTC
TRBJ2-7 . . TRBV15 CATSRDRMGEQYF TGTGCCACCAGCAGAGATAGAATGGGGGAGCAGTACTTC
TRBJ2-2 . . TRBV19 CASSRRPNPTNTGELFF TGTGCCAGTAGTCGGCGACCCAACCCAACGAACACCGGGGAGCTGTTTTTT
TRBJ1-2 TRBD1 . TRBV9 CASSVSGTGNGYTF TGTGCCAGCAGCGTCTCCGGGACAGGGAATGGCTACACCTTC
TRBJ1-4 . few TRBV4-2 CASTTRGGVQTNEKLFF TGTGCCAGCACAACCCGTGGGGGGGTCCAAACTAATGAAAAACTGTTTTTT
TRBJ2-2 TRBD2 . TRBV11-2 CASSPRVLAANTGELFF TGTGCCAGCAGCCCGAGGGTACTAGCGGCGAACACCGGGGAGCTGTTTTTT
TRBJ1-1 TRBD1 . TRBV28 CASQPQGAEAFF TGTGCCAGCCAGCCTCAGGGGGCTGAAGCTTTCTTT
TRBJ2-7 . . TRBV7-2 CASSLGIASSYEQYF TGTGCCAGCAGCTTAGGAATAGCCAGCTCCTACGAGCAGTACTTC
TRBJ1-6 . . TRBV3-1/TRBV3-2 CASSQEGFTLHF TGTGCCAGCAGCCAAGAGGGTTTCACCCTCCACTTT